This T cell receptor (beta chain) emerged from a study of CD8 T cells in Susac syndrome. The CDR3 runs to 16 residues. Germline CDR1 SGHNT, CDR2 YYREEE (reference sequence). Trimming removed 4 bases at V and 3 bases at J, with 18 bases between. Reverse transcription of roughly 0.45 to 1 ug RNA was carried out with random hexamers. MiXCR was run by TCRdb on the immunoSEQ multiplex PCR reads, yielding one entry per CDR3 protein. The sample records a few hundred thousand distinct CDR3 sequences, about 95% being singletons. Treatment-naive patients with stable or active relapsing-remitting disease were the multiple sclerosis controls.

The gene calls are TRBV5-4 and TRBJ2-3; D tentatively fits TRBD1 or TRBD2 (5 bases each). Sequenced sample: CD4+ T cells from PBMCs. The receptor was derived from a human donor with multiple sclerosis. In nucleotides, the CDR3 is TGTGCCAGCAGCCGGGAAAGGGGACCCGTGACAGATACGCAGTATTTT. Translating it yields CASSRERGPVTDTQYF.